A selection of T cell receptor beta chains follows, all from one sample in a study of CD8+ T cells in alopecia areata. The data were produced by immunoSEQ multiplex PCR, yet TCRdb's version contains in-frame clones alone and is incomplete. This sample carries more than 95,000 clones, roughly 68% of them seen once, and the ten largest clones take around 2.8%. The sample was CD4+ T cells sorted from blood. Receptors originate from a human donor in good health. CDR3s include the opening cysteine and the closing phenylalanine or tryptophan. A D gene is named only where the DNA matches it firmly. Expanded clones get a size class; other rows say once, few or many, or leave the size out.

size: -; J: TRBJ2-1; V: TRBV29-1; length: 13; D: -; CDR3: CSASGTVYIEQFF; DNA: TGCAGCGCATCCGGGACTGTCTACATTGAGCAGTTCTTC
size: -; J: TRBJ1-2; V: TRBV6-6; length: 11; D: -; CDR3: CASSRGSGYTF; DNA: TGTGCCAGCAGTAGGGGTAGTGGCTACACCTTC
size: -; J: TRBJ1-4; V: TRBV30; length: 13; D: -; CDR3: CAWGDRPNEKLFF; DNA: TGTGCCTGGGGTGACAGACCCAATGAAAAACTGTTTTTT
size: -; J: TRBJ1-1; V: TRBV9; length: 15; D: -; CDR3: CASSVIQGMNTEAFF; DNA: TGTGCCAGCAGCGTAATTCAGGGGATGAACACTGAAGCTTTCTTT
size: once; J: TRBJ1-2; V: TRBV29-1; length: 8; D: -; CDR3: CSANSYTF; DNA: TGCAGCGCCAACAGCTACACCTTC
size: -; J: TRBJ1-5; V: TRBV6-5; length: 12; D: TRBD1; CDR3: CASRTGDQPQHF; DNA: TGTGCCAGCCGTACAGGGGATCAGCCCCAGCATTTT
size: -; J: TRBJ2-2; V: TRBV5-1; length: 16; D: -; CDR3: CASSSFGRGNTGELFF; DNA: TGCGCCAGCAGCAGCTTCGGACGGGGGAACACCGGGGAGCTGTTTTTT
size: -; J: TRBJ1-5; V: TRBV14; length: 17; D: -; CDR3: CASSHDRTVDSNQPQHF; DNA: TGTGCCAGCAGCCATGATAGGACCGTTGATAGCAATCAGCCCCAGCATTTT
size: -; J: TRBJ2-5; V: TRBV30; length: 15; D: -; CDR3: CAWSWSGLRGETQYF; DNA: TGTGCCTGGAGTTGGTCGGGATTAAGGGGAGAGACCCAGTACTTC
size: -; J: TRBJ1-3; V: TRBV5-1; length: 14; D: -; CDR3: CASSEQGSGNTIYF; DNA: TGCGCCAGCAGCGAACAGGGTTCTGGAAACACCATATATTTT
size: few; J: TRBJ1-2; V: TRBV5-6; length: 10; D: -; CDR3: CASGRAGYTF; DNA: TGTGCCAGCGGTAGGGCCGGCTACACCTTC
size: few; J: TRBJ2-6; V: TRBV30; length: 13; D: -; CDR3: CAFQRLGANVLTF; DNA: TGTGCCTTCCAGCGGCTTGGGGCCAACGTCCTGACTTTC
size: -; J: TRBJ2-5; V: TRBV2; length: 14; D: TRBD2; CDR3: CASSVASGYETQYF; DNA: TGTGCCAGCAGTGTTGCTAGCGGGTACGAGACCCAGTACTTC